The present T cell receptor beta chain was sequenced within a study of beta chain features in type 1 diabetes. The CDR3 has 14 residues. The germline V gene has CDR1 SGHVS and CDR2 FQNEAQ. The V gene lost 3 bases and the J gene lost 2 bases, with 10 bases spanning the gap. As every portion of the isolated RNA was reverse transcribed, the sequencing read expressed TCRB transcripts. Only in-frame clones appear in the TCRdb table, and some are missing; sequencing was by immunoSEQ multiplex PCR. There are about 230,000 clones in the sample; 9.6% occur only once, and about 0.037% lies in the top ten. Sequences were obtained from naive CD4+ T cells from blood. This rearrangement joins TRBV7-8 to TRBJ1-2; perhaps TRBD1 as D (5 bases). The receptor comes from a woman aged 18 to 35 in good health. The CDR3: CASSFDDRNYGYTF. In DNA form, the CDR3 reads TGTGCCAGCAGCTTCGACGACAGAAACTATGGCTACACCTTC.